This TCR beta chain was profiled in a study of T cells after yellow fever vaccination. This clonotype was picked up a small number of times. Template switching with 5'RACE generated the TCR cDNA and added a universal primer site and UMIs. TCRdb recomputed calls from the 5' RACE reads with MiXCR, one row per CDR3 protein. The profile shows 280,000 or so distinct CDR3 sequences, roughly 9% of them singletons. This sequence was found in a young man who received the YFV17D yellow fever vaccine. The sample consisted of CD4+ T cells sorted from PBMCs, taken 5 days after the yellow fever booster vaccination.

The CDR3 region is CASSLFRGNEQYF. CDR3 coding DNA: TGCGCCAGCAGCTTGTTTAGAGGGAACGAGCAGTACTTC. The rearrangement uses TRBV5-1 and TRBJ2-7, with D tentatively TRBD2 (5 bases). Germline CDR1 reads SGHRS; CDR2 reads YFSETQ. This CDR3 has 13 amino acids. Trimming took 1 base from V and 5 from J, leaving 10 bases between them.